What follows is one T cell receptor (beta chain) and its context. The authors' processing: Estimation of nucleated cell counts was performed using reference gene primer amplification. Assay used: immunoSEQ multiplex PCR; TCRdb lists only in-frame clones, some missing. Clone size and the V and J calls come from that table; the DNA yielded D and trimming. The sample carries 95,000 to 150,000 clones, roughly three quarters recorded once. Germline values: CDR1 ENHRY, CDR2 SYGVKD. This CDR3 has 15 residues. Trimming pared 0 bases from V and 7 bases from J, leaving 12 bases between. This sample is part of a study of blood T cell repertoires in COVID-19. Study in general: Spain, Italy and the United States supplied samples that represented acute and convalescent COVID-19. The cDNA or gDNA used as material had been derived from T cells, B-cell-depleted T cells, or PBMCs.

The chain uses TRBV10-3 and TRBJ1-4, with D possibly TRBD1 on 6 matching bases. The material sequenced was peripheral blood. This clonotype was obtained from a human donor in a cohort sampled during active COVID-19. CDR3 nucleotides: TGTGCCATCAGTGAGTCTAGAGGGGGTGCTGAAAAACTGTTTTTT. Protein product: CAISESRGGAEKLFF.